The 20 T cell receptor beta chains given below trace back to one sample, sequenced in a study of beta chain features in type 1 diabetes. Their target antigens are unknown. Findings of the study overall: In all four CD4+ subsets, TCRB CDR3 length was significantly, moderately reduced in type 1 diabetes.

Reverse transcription of all isolated RNA meant that expressed TCRB transcripts were sequenced. This table comes from immunoSEQ multiplex PCR, and its TCRdb copy is limited to in-frame clones, with some not included. The table shows some 350,000 clones, with 13% occurring only once. The sample taken for sequencing was naive CD4+ T cells from blood. The receptors were sampled from a woman between 18 and 29 years old with type 1 diabetes.

This clone was found a few times. The rearrangement links TRBV13 to TRBJ2-5; 10 bases align to TRBD2. Germline assignment: CDR1 PRHDT and CDR2 FYEKMQ (reference sequence). The CDR3 totals 18 residues. The V segment lost 5 bases and the J segment 5 bases; nucleotides outside the gene matches: 17. The CDR3 DNA follows: TGTGCCAGCAGCGGCAGCGGGAGGGCCTCAAAGTTGACTGAGACCCAGTACTTC. Translated: CASSGSGRASKLTETQYF.

A few counts support this clone. The V and J genes are TRBV2 and TRBJ2-1, with a weak D call TRBD2 (6 bases). V lost 6 bases to trimming and J lost 3 bases, with 9 bases between them. CDR3 length: 13 amino acids. Germline CDR1 and CDR2: SNHLY and FYNNEI. Written as DNA, the CDR3 is TGTGCCAGCAGCCAGGAGGGCTACAATGAGCAGTTCTTC. As protein: CASSQEGYNEQFF.

This clone has only a few counts. This rearrangement joins TRBV30 to TRBJ2-2; 8 bases align to TRBD1. V lost 4 bases, J lost 6 bases, and 10 bases stayed unmatched. CDR1 is GTSNPN, CDR2 SVGIG, per germline (reference sequence). CDR3 size: 15 residues. This chain's CDR3 is CAWTPPDRAAGELFF. DNA of the CDR3: TGTGCCTGGACACCCCCGGACAGGGCCGCCGGGGAGCTGTTTTTT.

J is TRBJ2-1 and V is TRBV28; TRBD1 aligns across 8 bases. The CDR3 loop spans 12 amino acids. Germline V gene sequence: CDR1 MDHEN, CDR2 SYDVKM. Trimming removed 4 bases from V and 10 bases from J; junction bases left unmatched: 3. CDR3 bases: TGTGCCAGCAGTTCAGGGGGCGTAGAGCAGTTCTTC. This sequence encodes CASSSGGVEQFF. Combining the CDR3 with reference TRBV28 and TRBJ2-1 gives the whole variable domain DVKVTQSSRYLVKRTGEKVFLECVQDMDHENMFWYRQDPGLGLRLIYFSYDVKMKEKGDIPEGYSVSREKKERFSLILESASTNQTSMYLCASSSGGVEQFFGPGTRLTVL.

In this sample, this clone turned up a few times. This rearrangement joins TRBV5-1 to TRBJ2-7; D may be TRBD1 (6 bases). Between the trimmed V and J ends, which lost 2 bases and 5 bases, there was a span of 11 bases. Germline V gives CDR1 SGHRS, CDR2 YFSETQ. This CDR3 is 13 amino acids long. In DNA form, the CDR3 reads TGCGCCAGCAGCTTACGACAGGAGAACGAGCAGTACTTC. Its translation is CASSLRQENEQYF.

The CDR3 here is CASSLGTSGATDTQYF. The DNA for the CDR3 is TGTGCCAGCAGCTTGGGGACTAGCGGGGCCACAGATACGCAGTATTTT. The chain recombines TRBV5-5 with TRBJ2-3, with 12 bases matching TRBD2. The CDR3 is 16 residues long. The trim removed 0 bases at V and 2 bases at J, leaving 1 base unmatched. Germline assignment: CDR1 SGHKS and CDR2 YYEKEE (reference sequence).

The sample holds a few counts of this clone. The chain combines TRBV7-9 with TRBJ2-1, with 9 positions matching TRBD1. V was pared by 5 bases and J by 7 bases, with 6 bases of the junction left unmatched. This CDR3 is 14 amino acids long. Germline CDR1 reads SEHNR; CDR2 reads FQNEAQ (reference sequence). The DNA of the CDR3 is TGTGCCAGCAGCCCAGGACAGGGGAGAAATGAGCAGTTCTTC. This codes for CASSPGQGRNEQFF.

The rearrangement links TRBV7-9 to TRBJ2-5; 10 bases line up with TRBD1. V gave up 5 bases and J gave up 1 base; unmatched junction bases: 4. Germline assignment: CDR1 SEHNR and CDR2 FQNEAQ (reference sequence). This CDR3 contains 15 residues. The CDR3 sequence: CASSDRGQAQETQYF. CDR3 in DNA: TGTGCCAGCAGCGACAGGGGGCAGGCCCAAGAGACCCAGTACTTC.

This clone was counted between two and nine times. V is TRBV14 and J is TRBJ2-5; tentative D call: TRBD1 (5 bases). V shed 4 bases and J shed 4 bases, with 13 bases lying between them. CDR1 is SGHDN, CDR2 FVKESK, per germline. CDR3 length: 14 residues. DNA of the CDR3: TGTGCCAGCAGCCGTGTAAGGGGCCCAGAGACCCAGTACTTC. Its protein product is CASSRVRGPETQYF.

On this clone: Other DNA sequences in this sample translate to the same CDR3. The CDR3 region is CAWSARGNQPQHF. The CDR3 DNA reads TGTGCCTGGAGTGCCAGGGGGAATCAGCCCCAGCATTTT. The chain uses TRBV30 and TRBJ1-5; TRBD1 agrees at 7 bases. Germline assignment: CDR1 GTSNPN and CDR2 SVGIG (reference sequence). CDR3 size: 13 residues. V shed 1 base and J 4 bases; nucleotides not matched to a gene: 1.

In this sample, this clone turned up a few times. The chain links TRBV18 to TRBJ2-5, with a weak D call TRBD2 (5 bases). Trimming stripped 0 bases from V and 5 bases from J, with 7 bases between. The germline V gene encodes CDR1 KGHSH and CDR2 LQKENI. CDR3 length: 13 amino acids. Written as DNA, the CDR3 is TGTGCCAGCTCACCACCTAGGGAGGAGACCCAGTACTTC. Translating gives CASSPPREETQYF.

This clone was seen a handful of times. This chain connects TRBV29-1 to TRBJ2-3, with TRBD2 matching over 10 bases. This CDR3 region has 14 residues. The junction had 1 base not matched to a gene; V was cut back by 3 bases and J by 1 base. In germline, CDR1 is SQVTM, CDR2 ANQGSEA. This chain's CDR3 is CSVDGLAGTDTQYF. The CDR3, as DNA: TGCAGCGTTGACGGACTAGCGGGCACAGATACGCAGTATTTT.

The rearrangement links TRBV28 to TRBJ1-5; no reliable D call. V was shortened by 3 bases and J by 3 bases, with 3 bases between the two germline ends. The CDR3 contains 12 residues. CDR1 MDHEN and CDR2 SYDVKM come from the germline V gene. In nucleotides, the CDR3 is TGTGCCAGCAGTTTGGCCAATCAGCCCCAGCATTTT. It translates to CASSLANQPQHF. Supplemented by reference TRBV28 and TRBJ1-5, the full variable domain reads DVKVTQSSRYLVKRTGEKVFLECVQDMDHENMFWYRQDPGLGLRLIYFSYDVKMKEKGDIPEGYSVSREKKERFSLILESASTNQTSMYLCASSLANQPQHFGDGTRLSIL.

This clone was found a few times. The rearrangement links TRBV28 to TRBJ1-4; the D is unclear. The CDR3 spans 12 residues. Per germline, CDR1 MDHEN and CDR2 SYDVKM. V was trimmed by 8 bases and J by 10 bases, leaving 14 bases between them. The CDR3 spells CASGWRERKLFF. For the CDR3, the DNA is TGTGCCAGCGGATGGAGGGAGCGAAAACTGTTTTTT.

This clone was observed a few times. This chain links TRBV27 with TRBJ2-3; no reliable D call. Trimming pared 5 bases from V and 6 bases from J, leaving 12 bases between. The CDR3 length is 13 residues. Germline V gene sequence: CDR1 MNHEY, CDR2 SMNVEV (reference sequence). CDR3 nucleotide sequence: TGTGCCAGCAGTAATCGAGTCGGGGATACGCAGTATTTT. This gives the protein CASSNRVGDTQYF.

This chain joins TRBV25-1 and TRBJ2-5, with D possibly being TRBD2 (7 bases). Per the germline V gene, CDR1 is MGHDK and CDR2 is SYGVNS. The germline V and J ends were trimmed by 7 bases and 5 bases, with 20 bases remaining between them. The CDR3 loop spans 15 amino acids. The CDR3 protein is CASTRTIGGGETQYF. CDR3 DNA sequence: TGTGCCAGCACCCGCACCATAGGGGGAGGGGAGACCCAGTACTTC.

This rearrangement joins TRBV29-1 to TRBJ1-2; no clear D. Trimming removed 4 bases from V and 6 bases from J, with 6 bases in between. The germline V gene encodes CDR1 SQVTM and CDR2 ANQGSEA. The CDR3 runs 10 residues. CDR3 sequence reads: CSVGRDGYTF. CDR3 nucleotide sequence: TGCAGCGTTGGGCGGGATGGCTACACCTTC.

The J gene is TRBJ1-1, the V gene TRBV7-9; D possibly corresponds to TRBD1 (6 bases). Germline V lookup: CDR1 SEHNR, CDR2 FQNEAQ (reference sequence). Trimming cost V 2 bases and J 3 bases, with 10 bases left between them. The CDR3 loop spans 14 amino acids. The CDR3 nucleotides read TGTGCCAGCAGCTTAACAGGGAGGGACACTGAAGCTTTCTTT. Residues: CASSLTGRDTEAFF.

This clone was recorded a few times. The chain is built from TRBV19 and TRBJ1-1; tentatively, D is TRBD1 (6 bases). Germline lookup yields CDR1 LNHDA and CDR2 SQIVND (reference sequence). V was clipped by 3 bases and J by 6 bases, with 17 bases between them. The CDR3 has 15 residues. The CDR3 DNA follows: TGTGCCAGTAGTATTTGGCCCGGGAGGGGGTCTGAAGCTTTCTTT. Amino acids: CASSIWPGRGSEAFF.

This clone was counted only a few times. This sequence joins TRBV7-2 and TRBJ1-2; the match to TRBD1 covers 7 bases. The CDR3 runs 15 residues. The ends lost 6 bases at V and 5 bases at J; junction bases unmatched: 12. Germline V gene sequence: CDR1 SGHTA, CDR2 FQGNSA. CDR3 sequence: CASRLLQGQGYGYTF. The CDR3 DNA is TGTGCCAGCAGACTACTACAGGGGCAGGGGTATGGCTACACCTTC.